This entry features one T cell receptor (beta chain) sequence. Its antigen is unidentified. CDR1 MGHRA and CDR2 YSYEKL come from the germline V gene. The CDR3 is made up of 14 amino acids. V was clipped by 4 bases and J by 4 bases, with 10 bases between them. These data belong to a study of beta chain features in type 1 diabetes. Study results and limitations: Moderately but significantly shorter TCRB CDR3s were found in Type 1 diabetes patients in all four CD4+ subsets.

Of the isolated RNA, all was reverse transcribed, and so the sequenced material was expressed TCRB transcripts. Method: immunoSEQ multiplex PCR; TCRdb's copy keeps in-frame clones and lacks some. The top ten hold about 1.3% of the sample, which has approximately 150,000 clones, approximately 13% seen once. The chain links TRBV4-1 to TRBJ1-4, with D perhaps matching TRBD1 (5 bases). The sequence came from a young man with type 1 diabetes. The sequencing sample was made of central memory CD4+ T cells from blood. The CDR3 coding sequence is TGCGCCAGCAGCCTTCAGGGTTTTAATGAAAAACTGTTTTTT. Its protein is CASSLQGFNEKLFF.